The T cell receptor beta chain described here comes from a study of cytomegalovirus exposure and HLA in healthy donors. Study-wide findings and caveats: Presence/absence analyses treated sequencing depth as roughly uniform across donors. Analyzed later, most CMV-associated TCR beta chains appeared HLA-restricted.

The PCR contained 60 Vbeta and 13 Jbeta primers. Method: immunoSEQ multiplex PCR; TCRdb's copy keeps in-frame clones and lacks some. The sample includes 110,000 to 150,000 clones, approximately 9% of them seen just once. Trimming stripped 1 base from V and 3 bases from J, with 9 bases between. Germline CDR1 reads KGHSH; CDR2 reads LQKENI. CDR3 size: 15 residues. This clone appeared a few times. Antigen specificity is unknown. Sequencing was done on a sample of PBMCs. The TCR originated in a male donor in good health and CMV-seronegative. The chain recombines TRBV18 with TRBJ1-4; D is undetermined. CDR3 protein: CASSPQSAANEKLFF. As DNA, the CDR3 is TGTGCCAGCTCACCACAGTCCGCGGCTAATGAAAAACTGTTTTTT.